These T cell receptor beta chains were read from a single sample in a study of blood T cell repertoires in COVID-19. The repertoire was sequenced with immunoSEQ multiplex PCR; TCRdb's copy has only in-frame clones and lacks some. The data show 260,000 or so clones, about 91% seen once. The specimen sequenced was PBMCs or T cells enriched from blood (not recorded which). These receptors came from a woman in her 30s with acute COVID-19. The CDR3 runs from the conserved cysteine through the conserved F or W. The order of the fields is J gene, D gene, V gene, clone size, CDR3 DNA, CDR3 protein. D genes are given only for firm matches. Clone size is shown for a subset of rows, as once, few, many or a class of expanded clone.

TRBJ2-7,NA,TRBV18,NA,TGTGCCAGCTCACCTAACAGGGACACCCACTACGAGCAGTACTTC,CASSPNRDTHYEQYF
TRBJ2-7,TRBD1,TRBV29-1,NA,TGCAGCGCCGTGGCCGGGACAGGGATGGGGGAGCAGTACTTC,CSAVAGTGMGEQYF
TRBJ2-7,TRBD1,TRBV11-2,once,TGTGCCAGCAGCACCAACCGGGACAGCTCCTACGAGCAGTACTTC,CASSTNRDSSYEQYF
TRBJ2-6,NA,TRBV27,NA,TGTGCCAGCAGTTTGTCAGGGGCCAACGTCCTGACTTTC,CASSLSGANVLTF
TRBJ1-1,NA,TRBV13,once,TGTGCCAGCAGCTTAGGACAGGGACACACTGAAGCTTTCTTT,CASSLGQGHTEAFF
TRBJ1-4,NA,TRBV6-5,NA,TGTGCCAGCAGCCCGACAGGAGCAACTAATGAAAAACTGTTTTTT,CASSPTGATNEKLFF
TRBJ2-2,NA,TRBV19,once,TGTGCCAGTAGTGCACAGGCCGCCGGGGAGCTGTTTTTT,CASSAQAAGELFF
TRBJ1-1,NA,TRBV10-3,NA,TGTGCCATCACAGGCGGGGGGAACACTGAAGCTTTCTTT,CAITGGGNTEAFF
TRBJ2-7,NA,TRBV7-2,NA,TGTGCCAGCAGCGGGGGGGCCGAGCAGTACTTC,CASSGGAEQYF
TRBJ2-5,TRBD2,TRBV6-2/TRBV6-3,NA,TGTGCCAGCAGTACGCGGGGGGAGACCCAGTACTTC,CASSTRGETQYF
TRBJ1-5,TRBD1,TRBV6-2/TRBV6-3,NA,TGTGCCAGCAGTTACCAGGGGGTAGGGCAGCCCCAGCATTTT,CASSYQGVGQPQHF
TRBJ1-1,NA,TRBV10-3,NA,TGTGCCATTACCAGGGAAAGAGCCACTGAAGCTTTCTTT,CAITRERATEAFF
TRBJ1-1,TRBD1,TRBV12-5,NA,TGTGCTAGTGGTTTGGTACGACCAGGGACCGTAAGCCAGGGGGCAGCGACTGAAGCTTTCTTT,CASGLVRPGTVSQGAATEAFF
TRBJ1-2,NA,TRBV2,NA,TGTGCCAGCGCGATCGGGGGAAGCTATGGCTACACCTTC,CASAIGGSYGYTF
TRBJ1-2,TRBD1,TRBV6-5,once,TGTGCCAGCAGTTACTCGGGACAGGGGGCAAATGGCTACACCTTC,CASSYSGQGANGYTF
TRBJ2-5,TRBD1,TRBV6-2/TRBV6-3,NA,TGTGCCAGCAGTTATTTCGACAGGGAAGAGACCCAGTACTTC,CASSYFDREETQYF
TRBJ2-3,TRBD2,TRBV4-1,NA,TGCGCCAGCAGCCAGCCGGGACTAGCGGGGAACTTCACAGATACGCAGTATTTT,CASSQPGLAGNFTDTQYF
TRBJ1-6,TRBD1,TRBV5-1,few,TGCGCCAGCAGCGTCACCCCCGGGACAGGAGGTTCACCCCTCCACTTT,CASSVTPGTGGSPLHF
TRBJ2-7,TRBD2,TRBV4-1,NA,TGCGCCAGCAGCCACCCACTAGCGGGGGGGTTTTACGAGCAGTACTTC,CASSHPLAGGFYEQYF
TRBJ1-6,NA,TRBV4-1,NA,TGCGCCAGCAGCCAGGGCCAGGGGCGTAGTTCACCCCTCCACTTT,CASSQGQGRSSPLHF
TRBJ2-1,NA,TRBV16,NA,TGTGCCAGCAGCCAATCGGCTATGCGGTCCCACTACAATGAGCAGTTCTTC,CASSQSAMRSHYNEQFF
TRBJ1-1,TRBD1,TRBV7-9,NA,TGTGCCAGCAGCCTAGCCACAGGGGGGTACACTGAAGCTTTCTTT,CASSLATGGYTEAFF
TRBJ1-5,NA,TRBV7-9,NA,TGTGCCAGCAGCTTGGAGGGGTTTAGCAATCAGCCCCAGCATTTT,CASSLEGFSNQPQHF
TRBJ2-7,NA,TRBV10-3,NA,TGTGCCATCAGTGAGGGACAGTACGAGCAGTACTTC,CAISEGQYEQYF
TRBJ1-3,NA,TRBV12-5,NA,TGTGCTAGTGGCCCAGGAAACACCATATATTTT,CASGPGNTIYF
TRBJ2-2,TRBD2,TRBV3-1/TRBV3-2,once,TGTGCCAGCAGCCAACCCGGGACTAGCGGATCACCCGGGGAGCTGTTTTTT,CASSQPGTSGSPGELFF
TRBJ2-2,NA,TRBV5-1,NA,TGCGCCAGCAGCCGCAGACCTCAGGTTAACACCGGGGAGCTGTTTTTT,CASSRRPQVNTGELFF
TRBJ1-2,NA,TRBV19,NA,TGTGCCACTCAAGGGGGTAGGGTCTATGGCTACACCTTC,CATQGGRVYGYTF
TRBJ2-5,NA,TRBV6-1,NA,TGTGCCAGCAGTGAAGACACCCAGTACCAAGAGACCCAGTACTTC,CASSEDTQYQETQYF
TRBJ2-4,NA,TRBV7-2,NA,TGTGCCAGCAGCCCATGGGGGGTCTCGGCCAAAAACATTCAGTACTTC,CASSPWGVSAKNIQYF
TRBJ1-1,NA,TRBV11-2,NA,TGTGCCAGCAGCACGCCTTTCAGATCGAACACTGAAGCTTTCTTT,CASSTPFRSNTEAFF
TRBJ2-7,TRBD1,TRBV11-2,NA,TGTGCCAGCAGTACATGGACAGGGGGTCAATACTCCTACGAGCAGTACTTC,CASSTWTGGQYSYEQYF